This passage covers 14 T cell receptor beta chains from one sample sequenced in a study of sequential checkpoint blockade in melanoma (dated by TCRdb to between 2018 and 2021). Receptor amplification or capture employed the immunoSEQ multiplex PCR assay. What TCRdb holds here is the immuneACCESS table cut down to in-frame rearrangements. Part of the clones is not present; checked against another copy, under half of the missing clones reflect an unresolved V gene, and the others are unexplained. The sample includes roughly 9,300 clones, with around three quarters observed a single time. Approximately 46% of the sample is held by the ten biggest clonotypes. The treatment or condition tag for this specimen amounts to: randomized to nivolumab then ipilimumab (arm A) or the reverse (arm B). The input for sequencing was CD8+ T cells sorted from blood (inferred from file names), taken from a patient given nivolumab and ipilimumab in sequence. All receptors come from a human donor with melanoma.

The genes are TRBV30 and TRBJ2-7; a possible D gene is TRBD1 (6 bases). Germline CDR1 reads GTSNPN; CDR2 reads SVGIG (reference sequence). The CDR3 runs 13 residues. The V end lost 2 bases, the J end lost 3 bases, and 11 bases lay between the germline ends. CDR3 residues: CAWSSTGIYEQYF. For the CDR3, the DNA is TGTGCCTGGAGTAGTACAGGGATCTACGAGCAGTACTTC.

CDR3 nucleotides: TGTGCCAGTAGTCCCGACAGGGGTGGATCACCCCTCCACTTT. Protein product: CASSPDRGGSPLHF. This chain links TRBV19 with TRBJ1-6, with 8 bases that match TRBD1. This CDR3 is 14 amino acids long. Per the germline V gene, CDR1 is LNHDA and CDR2 is SQIVND (reference sequence). V trimming: 5 bases; J trimming: 10 bases; junction bases outside the gene matches: 7.

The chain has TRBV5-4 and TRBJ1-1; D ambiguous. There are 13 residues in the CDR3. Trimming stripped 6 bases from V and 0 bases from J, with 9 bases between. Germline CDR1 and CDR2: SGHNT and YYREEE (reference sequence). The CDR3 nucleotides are TGTGCCAGCATCGGTCCGTTGAACACTGAAGCTTTCTTT. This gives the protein CASIGPLNTEAFF.

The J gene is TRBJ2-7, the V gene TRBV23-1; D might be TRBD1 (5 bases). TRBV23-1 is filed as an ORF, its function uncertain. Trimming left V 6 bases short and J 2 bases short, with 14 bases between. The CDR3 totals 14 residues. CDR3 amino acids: CASSGQGRAYEQYF. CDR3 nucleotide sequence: TGCGCCAGCAGCGGCCAGGGAAGGGCCTACGAGCAGTACTTC.

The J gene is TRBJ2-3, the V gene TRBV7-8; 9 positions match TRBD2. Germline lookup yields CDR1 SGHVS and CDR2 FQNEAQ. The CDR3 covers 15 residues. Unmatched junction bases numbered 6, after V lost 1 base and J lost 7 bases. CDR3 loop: CASSLEVAGEHTQYF. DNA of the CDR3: TGTGCCAGCAGCTTAGAGGTAGCGGGAGAACATACGCAGTATTTT.

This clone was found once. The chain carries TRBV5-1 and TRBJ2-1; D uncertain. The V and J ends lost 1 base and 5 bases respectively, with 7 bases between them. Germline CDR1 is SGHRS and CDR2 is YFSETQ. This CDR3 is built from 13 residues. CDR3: CASSLRGDNEQFF. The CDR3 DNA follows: TGCGCCAGCAGCTTGCGAGGAGACAATGAGCAGTTCTTC.

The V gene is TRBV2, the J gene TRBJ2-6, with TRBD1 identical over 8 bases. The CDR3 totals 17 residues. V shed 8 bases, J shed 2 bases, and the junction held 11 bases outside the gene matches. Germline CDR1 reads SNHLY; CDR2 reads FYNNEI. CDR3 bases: TGTGCCAGCGCGGACAGGGTTCCATACGCTGGGGCCAACGTCCTGACTTTC. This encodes CASADRVPYAGANVLTF.

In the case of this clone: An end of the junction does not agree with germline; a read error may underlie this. CDR3 protein: CASSHLRTENTEAFF. The CDR3 DNA reads as TGCGCCAGCAGCCACCTCAGGACAGAGAACACTGAAGCTTTCTTT. This rearrangement joins TRBV5-8 to TRBJ1-1; D possibly corresponds to TRBD1 (6 bases). The CDR3 is made up of 15 amino acids. In germline, CDR1 is SGHTS, CDR2 YDEGEE.

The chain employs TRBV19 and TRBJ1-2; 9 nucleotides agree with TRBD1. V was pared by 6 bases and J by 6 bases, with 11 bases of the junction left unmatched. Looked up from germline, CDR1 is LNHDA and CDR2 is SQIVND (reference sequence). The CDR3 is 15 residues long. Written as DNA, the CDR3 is TGTGCCAGTAGACCCATTCACCGGGACAGGGATGGCTACACCTTC. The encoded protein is CASRPIHRDRDGYTF.

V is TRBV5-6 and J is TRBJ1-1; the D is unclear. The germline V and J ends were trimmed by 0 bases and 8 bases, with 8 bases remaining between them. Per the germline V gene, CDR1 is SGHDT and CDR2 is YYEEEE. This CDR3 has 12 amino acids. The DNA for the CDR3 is TGTGCCAGCAGCTTGGATGGAGCAGAAGCTTTCTTT. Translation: CASSLDGAEAFF.

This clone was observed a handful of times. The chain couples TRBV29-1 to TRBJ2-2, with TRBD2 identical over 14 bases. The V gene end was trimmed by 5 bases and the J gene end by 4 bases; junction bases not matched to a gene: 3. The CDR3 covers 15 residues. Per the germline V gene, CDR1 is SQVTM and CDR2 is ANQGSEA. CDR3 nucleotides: TGCAGCGTTCGGACTAGCGGGGGGTTCACCGGGGAGCTGTTTTTT. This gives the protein CSVRTSGGFTGELFF.

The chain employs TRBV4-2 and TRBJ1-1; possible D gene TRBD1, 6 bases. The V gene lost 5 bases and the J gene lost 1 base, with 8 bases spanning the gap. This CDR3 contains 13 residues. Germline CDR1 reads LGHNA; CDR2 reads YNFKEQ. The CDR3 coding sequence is TGTGCCAGCAGCGCACAGGGGAACACTGAAGCTTTCTTT. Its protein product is CASSAQGNTEAFF.

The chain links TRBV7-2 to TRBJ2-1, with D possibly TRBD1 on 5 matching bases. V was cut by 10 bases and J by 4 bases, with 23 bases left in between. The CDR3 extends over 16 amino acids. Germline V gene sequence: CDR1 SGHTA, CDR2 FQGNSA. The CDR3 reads CATVTEYTHSYNEQFF. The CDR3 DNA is TGTGCCACCGTGACAGAATATACTCATTCTTACAATGAGCAGTTCTTC.

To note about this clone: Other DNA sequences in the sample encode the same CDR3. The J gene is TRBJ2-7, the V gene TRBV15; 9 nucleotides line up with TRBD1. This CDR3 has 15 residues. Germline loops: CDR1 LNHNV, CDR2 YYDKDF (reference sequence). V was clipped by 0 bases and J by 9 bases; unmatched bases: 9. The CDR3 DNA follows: TGTGCCACCAGCAGAGATTCGGGACAGGGCCTCGGGCAGTACTTC. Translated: CATSRDSGQGLGQYF.